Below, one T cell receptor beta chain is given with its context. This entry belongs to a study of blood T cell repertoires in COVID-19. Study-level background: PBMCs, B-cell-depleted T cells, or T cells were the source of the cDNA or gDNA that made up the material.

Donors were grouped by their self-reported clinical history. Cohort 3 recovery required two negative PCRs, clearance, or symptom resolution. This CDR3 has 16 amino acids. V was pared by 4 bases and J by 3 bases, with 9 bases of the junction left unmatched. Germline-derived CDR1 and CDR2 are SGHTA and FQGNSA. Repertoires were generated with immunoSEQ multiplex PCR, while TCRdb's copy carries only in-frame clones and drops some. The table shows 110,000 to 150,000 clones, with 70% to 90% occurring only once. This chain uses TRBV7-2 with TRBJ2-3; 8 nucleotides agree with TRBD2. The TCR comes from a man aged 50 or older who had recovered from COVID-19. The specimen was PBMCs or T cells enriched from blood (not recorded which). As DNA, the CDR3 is TGTGCCAGCAGCTCCCCGGGGGGGCTCAGGACAGATACGCAGTATTTT. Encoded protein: CASSSPGGLRTDTQYF.